The 14 T cell receptor beta chains below come from one sample, sequenced in a study of response to subunit inactivated influenza vaccine. MiXCR, applied by TCRdb to the RT-PCR reads, yields one record per CDR3 protein. This table has about 570,000 distinct CDR3 sequences, around 11% appearing once. These data also featured in a second study, about T cells expressing NK-cell markers. That work contributes: 5'RACE template switching with UMIs produced the TCR beta cDNA.

The source was PBMCs from blood, collected on the day of vaccination. Receptor source: a man between 50 and 59 years old who received an inactivated influenza vaccine.

At least ten counts were recorded for this clonotype. This chain links TRBV5-1 with TRBJ2-1, with TRBD1 matching 10 bases. The CDR3 is 15 amino acids. With V trimmed by 4 bases and J by 7 bases, 8 bases remained unmatched. Germline V gene data show CDR1 as SGHRS and CDR2 as YFSETQ. CDR3 nucleotide sequence: TGCGCCAGCAGCGCCGGGACAGGGGCAATTAATGAGCAGTTCTTC. Its protein product is CASSAGTGAINEQFF.

This chain joins TRBV15 and TRBJ2-4; D unclear. V was shortened by 0 bases and J by 4 bases, with 10 bases between the two germline ends. Germline CDR1 LNHNV, CDR2 YYDKDF (reference sequence). The CDR3 spans 15 residues. The CDR3 region is CATSRDPSHKNIQYF. CDR3 in DNA: TGTGCCACCAGCAGAGATCCATCACATAAAAACATTCAGTACTTC.

The rearrangement links TRBV6-1 to TRBJ2-3; 15 nucleotides agree with TRBD2. CDR3 length equals 17 residues. The V segment lost 5 bases and the J segment 4 bases; nucleotides outside the gene matches: 7. Germline loops: CDR1 MNHNS, CDR2 SASEGT. CDR3 bases: TGTGCCAGCAGTACAGGGACTAGCGGGGGGCTGGCAGATACGCAGTATTTT. Protein: CASSTGTSGGLADTQYF.

This rearrangement joins TRBV12-1 to TRBJ1-2. TRBV12-1 is noted as a pseudogene. This CDR3 region has 12 residues. This chain's CDR3 is CARGPGLRGYTF. In DNA, the CDR3 is TGTGCCAGGGGCCCTGGGCTCCGCGGCTACACCTTC.

The chain recombines TRBV7-2 with TRBJ2-5; the D gene is possibly TRBD1 (6 bases). V dropped 3 bases and J dropped 2 bases, with 13 bases sitting between them. Germline V gene data show CDR1 as SGHTA and CDR2 as FQGNSA. The CDR3 contains 15 residues. CDR3 DNA sequence: TGTGCCAGCAGCTTTCGCCACAGGGAACAAGAGACCCAGTACTTC. Residues: CASSFRHREQETQYF. The whole variable domain, filled in from reference TRBV7-2 and TRBJ2-5, reads GAGVSQSPSNKVTEKGKDVELRCDPISGHTALYWYRQSLGQGLEFLIYFQGNSAPDKSGLPSDRFSAERTGGSVSTLTIQRTQQEDSAVYLCASSFRHREQETQYFGPGTRLLVL.

This clonotype has ten or more counts. The chain links TRBV3-1 to TRBJ1-2; TRBD1 aligns across 8 bases. V lost 4 bases, J lost 0 bases, and 7 bases stayed unmatched. The CDR3 sequence is 16 residues long. From germline, CDR1 is LGHDT and CDR2 YNNKEL (reference sequence). The CDR3 nucleotides are TGTGCCAGCAGCCTCGGGACAGGAACTACTAACTATGGCTACACCTTC. Translating gives CASSLGTGTTNYGYTF.

In this sample, this clonotype turned up a few times. The rearrangement links TRBV4-2 to TRBJ2-2, with D possibly being TRBD1 (6 bases). The CDR3 is 17 amino acids. Trimming left V 6 bases short and J 0 bases short, with 17 bases between. Germline V gene sequence: CDR1 LGHNA, CDR2 YNFKEQ. The CDR3 DNA reads as TGTGCCAGCAGTCGAAGGCAGAGGACAGCGAACACCGGGGAGCTGTTTTTT. Translation gives CASSRRQRTANTGELFF.

Concerning this clonotype itself: Being one base from a much bigger clone, this may be a read error. The V call is TRBV20-1, the J call TRBJ2-1; TRBD2 agrees at 9 bases. Looked up from germline, CDR1 is DFQATT and CDR2 is SNEGSKA (reference sequence). V was pared by 5 bases and J by 14 bases, with 13 bases of the junction left unmatched. The CDR3 has 13 residues. Here the CDR3 DNA reads TGCAGTGCTGGGGGCTCTAGCGGGATTTTGGAGTTCTTC. Its translation: CSAGGSSGILEFF.

This sequence joins TRBV12-3 or TRBV12-4 and TRBJ2-1; 9 nucleotides match TRBD2. The CDR3 length is 14 residues. V trimming: 2 bases; J trimming: 6 bases; junction bases outside the gene matches: 2. The CDR3 coding sequence is TGTGCCAGCAGTTTAAGGCGGGGGGGCAATGAGCAGTTCTTC. It specifies CASSLRRGGNEQFF.

This clonotype was observed a handful of times. The chain is built from TRBV7-2 and TRBJ2-5; TRBD1 aligns across 7 bases. Losses at the gene ends were 2 bases for V and 1 base for J; bases not matched to a gene: 4. CDR1 is SGHTA, CDR2 FQGNSA, per germline. CDR3 length: 15 residues. CDR3 nucleotides: TGTGCCAGCAGCTTAATGCAGGGGGTCCAAGAGACCCAGTACTTC. Amino acids: CASSLMQGVQETQYF.

The chain joins TRBV5-1 to TRBJ2-1; 9 bases are a match to TRBD1. The CDR3 loop spans 15 amino acids. Per germline, CDR1 SGHRS and CDR2 YFSETQ. Germline trimming cut 0 bases from V and 7 bases from J; bases unmatched to any gene: 5. In nucleotides, the CDR3 is TGCGCCAGCAGCTTGGGGACAGGGGAAGTTAATGAGCAGTTCTTC. Amino acid sequence: CASSLGTGEVNEQFF.

This clonotype was observed a handful of times. The CDR3 nucleotides are TGTGCCAGCAGCTTTTCCGCAGTCTACGAGCAGTACTTC. This sequence encodes CASSFSAVYEQYF. The chain is built from TRBV11-2 and TRBJ2-7; D remains ambiguous. The CDR3 spans 13 residues. V dropped 3 bases and J dropped 3 bases, with 9 bases sitting between them. Germline assignment: CDR1 SGHAT and CDR2 FQNNGV. Full variable domain (missing parts from reference TRBV11-2 and TRBJ2-7): EAGVAQSPRYKIIEKRQSVAFWCNPISGHATLYWYQQILGQGPKLLIQFQNNGVVDDSQLPKDRFSAERLKGVDSTLKIQPAKLEDSAVYLCASSFSAVYEQYFGPGTRLTVT.

This clonotype was detected a few times. J is TRBJ2-1 and V is TRBV15; 10 bases match TRBD2. Per germline, CDR1 LNHNV and CDR2 YYDKDF (reference sequence). The CDR3 sequence is 15 residues long. The J segment lost 4 bases and the V segment lost 6 bases, leaving 6 bases of the junction unmatched. The chain's CDR3 is CATSPGTSAYNEQFF. DNA for the CDR3: TGTGCCACCAGTCCCGGGACTAGCGCGTACAATGAGCAGTTCTTC. The complete variable domain, with remaining parts taken from reference TRBV15 and TRBJ2-1, reads DAMVIQNPRYQVTQFGKPVTLSCSQTLNHNVMYWYQQKSSQAPKLLFHYYDKDFNNEADTPDNFQSRRPNTSFCFLDIRSPGLGDTAMYLCATSPGTSAYNEQFFGPGTRLTVL.

The V and J genes are TRBV20-1 and TRBJ2-1, with TRBD2 matching over 11 bases. Germline CDR1 and CDR2: DFQATT and SNEGSKA (reference sequence). Unmatched junction bases numbered 7, after V lost 5 bases and J lost 7 bases. The CDR3 loop spans 14 amino acids. The CDR3 loop reads CSAVAGGPLNEQFF. Here the CDR3 DNA reads TGCAGTGCTGTAGCGGGGGGGCCTTTAAATGAGCAGTTCTTC.